The 19 T cell receptor beta chains below all came from one sample that was sequenced in a study of long-term antiretroviral therapy in people with HIV. Researchers ran immunoSEQ v3.0 at survey level. Clones were sequenced by immunoSEQ multiplex PCR, and TCRdb holds only the in-frame ones, with some missing. Seen here are over 25,000 clones, 85% to 90% observed once, and the top ten hold roughly 9%. The starting material was unsorted PBMCs, obtained 3.2 years before starting antiretroviral therapy. The receptor set was obtained from a man in his fifties or sixties with HIV.

The genes are TRBV28 and TRBJ2-2; 10 bases line up with TRBD2. The CDR3 extends over 15 amino acids. Germline values: CDR1 MDHEN, CDR2 SYDVKM. V lost 7 bases, J lost 5 bases, and 7 bases stayed unmatched. Here the CDR3 DNA reads TGTGCCAGCACGGGGCTAGCGGGGGAAACCGGGGAGCTGTTTTTT. It is translated as CASTGLAGETGELFF.

The chain links TRBV9 to TRBJ1-1; D uncertain. The CDR3 length is 15 residues. Germline lookup yields CDR1 SGDLS and CDR2 YYNGEE. The V gene lost 0 bases and the J gene lost 3 bases, with 12 bases spanning the gap. For the CDR3, the DNA is TGTGCCAGCAGCGTAGCAGGCACAAGGGACACTGAAGCTTTCTTT. Translated: CASSVAGTRDTEAFF.

The J gene is TRBJ2-7, the V gene TRBV5-1; possibly TRBD1 for D (6 bases). The CDR3 contains 15 residues. Looked up from germline, CDR1 is SGHRS and CDR2 is YFSETQ. Trimming left V 0 bases short and J 2 bases short, with 12 bases between. CDR3 nucleotides: TGCGCCAGCAGCTTGGACAGGGTGGAGACCTACGAGCAGTACTTC. Encoded protein: CASSLDRVETYEQYF.

The chain has TRBV6-4 and TRBJ2-3, with D tentatively TRBD2 (5 bases). The germline CDR1 and CDR2 sequences are MRHNA and SNTAGT. The CDR3 spans 15 residues. V was shortened by 6 bases and J by 0 bases, with 13 bases between the two germline ends. Here the CDR3 DNA reads TGTGCCAGCAGCCGGACTTATCCTAGCACAGATACGCAGTATTTT. Its protein is CASSRTYPSTDTQYF.

This clone was counted once. The V and J genes are TRBV4-2 and TRBJ2-2; 11 nucleotides align to TRBD2. V was pared by 4 bases and J by 2 bases, with 3 bases of the junction left unmatched. Germline-derived CDR1 and CDR2 are LGHNA and YNFKEQ. CDR3 length: 16 amino acids. The CDR3 loop is CASSPLAGGNTGELFF. CDR3 nucleotides: TGTGCCAGCAGCCCTCTAGCGGGGGGTAACACCGGGGAGCTGTTTTTT.

The chain uses TRBV6-5 and TRBJ1-6, with TRBD1 matching 7 bases. The CDR3 has 15 residues. Germline loops: CDR1 MNHEY, CDR2 SVGAGI. The trim removed 6 bases at V and 3 bases at J, leaving 5 bases unmatched. Here the CDR3 DNA reads TGTGCCAGCAGCCGGGGGGACAGCTATAATTCACCCCTCCACTTT. This codes for CASSRGDSYNSPLHF.

The rearrangement links TRBV11-2 to TRBJ1-2; 7 bases map to TRBD1. After removal of 2 bases from V and 0 bases from J, the junction contained 9 bases not matched to a gene. This CDR3 comprises 17 residues. CDR1 is SGHAT and CDR2 is FQNNGV in the germline V gene. The CDR3 reads CASSLSWGGTANYGYTF. For the CDR3, the DNA is TGTGCCAGCAGCTTAAGCTGGGGGGGGACAGCTAACTATGGCTACACCTTC.

V gene TRBV15 combines with J gene TRBJ1-2; a possible D gene is TRBD1 (6 bases). V was pared by 0 bases and J by 8 bases, with 19 bases between. The CDR3 spans 16 residues. Germline CDR1 and CDR2: LNHNV and YYDKDF (reference sequence). CDR3 residues: CATSRDLREGGGGYTF. In nucleotides, the CDR3 is TGTGCCACCAGCAGAGATCTAAGGGAGGGAGGGGGAGGCTACACCTTC.

This clone was observed once. This chain connects TRBV30 to TRBJ2-7, with D possibly being TRBD1 or TRBD2 (6 bases each). V was shortened by 4 bases and J by 7 bases, with 17 bases between the two germline ends. CDR1 is GTSNPN, CDR2 SVGIG, per germline (reference sequence). There are 13 residues in the CDR3. The DNA for the CDR3 is TGTGCCTGGATACGGGGGTCAGGGGAGGAGCAGTACTTC. This encodes CAWIRGSGEEQYF.

CDR3 sequence (DNA): TGCGCCAGCAGTCCGACACCAGTTAACTATGGCTACACCTTC. Protein product: CASSPTPVNYGYTF. The chain couples TRBV23-1 to TRBJ1-2; D remains ambiguous. TRBV23-1 has ORF status, its function being uncertain. V was cut by 4 bases and J by 1 base, with 10 bases left in between. The CDR3 is 14 amino acids.

J is TRBJ2-7 and V is TRBV18; 9 bases line up with TRBD1. This CDR3 is 15 amino acids long. Germline values: CDR1 KGHSH, CDR2 LQKENI. Losses at the gene ends were 3 bases for V and 3 bases for J; bases not matched to a gene: 6. CDR3 amino acids: CASSPGTGLSYEQYF. The CDR3, as DNA: TGTGCCAGCTCACCCGGGACAGGGCTAAGCTACGAGCAGTACTTC.

The chain couples TRBV5-1 to TRBJ1-5; D remains unclear. The CDR3 has 13 residues. The V gene lost 0 bases and the J gene lost 5 bases, with 6 bases spanning the gap. CDR1 SGHRS and CDR2 YFSETQ come from the germline V gene. The CDR3 sequence is CASSLEGHQPQHF. CDR3 coding DNA: TGCGCCAGCAGCTTGGAAGGTCATCAGCCCCAGCATTTT.

This chain uses TRBV5-1 with TRBJ1-1; 8 bases are shared with TRBD1. Germline V gives CDR1 SGHRS, CDR2 YFSETQ. CDR3 length: 15 amino acids. The trim removed 4 bases at V and 2 bases at J, leaving 7 bases unmatched. In DNA form, the CDR3 reads TGCGCCAGCAGCCAACAGGGGGGCAAAAACACTGAAGCTTTCTTT. As protein: CASSQQGGKNTEAFF.

The chain joins TRBV29-1 to TRBJ1-1, with a possible D match to TRBD1 (6 bases). This CDR3 has 13 amino acids. V dropped 4 bases and J dropped 4 bases, with 13 bases sitting between them. From germline, CDR1 is SQVTM and CDR2 ANQGSEA. DNA for the CDR3: TGCAGCGTTGGGGAGGGGGTGATCACTGAAGCTTTCTTT. Translating it yields CSVGEGVITEAFF. The full variable domain, in which reference TRBV29-1 and TRBJ1-1 provide the parts outside the CDR3, is SAVISQKPSRDICQRGTSLTIQCQVDSQVTMMFWYRQQPGQSLTLIATANQGSEATYESGFVIDKFPISRPNLTFSTLTVSNMSPEDSSIYLCSVGEGVITEAFFGQGTRLTVV.

The chain employs TRBV30 and TRBJ1-4; D perhaps matches TRBD1 (6 bases). From germline, CDR1 is GTSNPN and CDR2 SVGIG (reference sequence). The CDR3 sequence is 14 residues long. Trimming cost V 5 bases and J 3 bases, with 13 bases left between them. CDR3 bases: TGTGCCTGGGATCAGGGGATAGCTAATGAAAAACTGTTTTTT. Protein: CAWDQGIANEKLFF. Full variable domain (remainder filled in from reference TRBV30 and TRBJ1-4): SQTIHQWPATLVQPVGSPLSLECTVEGTSNPNLYWYRQAAGRGLQLLFYSVGIGQISSEVPQNLSASRPQDRQFILSSKKLLLSDSGFYLCAWDQGIANEKLFFGSGTQLSVL.

The CDR3 DNA follows: TGTGCCAGCAGGAATAGCGGGCCTCCTCGGGATACGCAGTATTTT. It encodes CASRNSGPPRDTQYF. The chain has TRBV27 and TRBJ2-3, with TRBD2 identical over 7 bases. V lost 6 bases to trimming and J lost 6 bases; unmatched junction nucleotides: 12. In germline, CDR1 is MNHEY, CDR2 SMNVEV (reference sequence). This CDR3 comprises 15 residues.

The chain has TRBV10-1 and TRBJ2-1, with D possibly TRBD2 on 5 matching bases. The CDR3 consists of 17 residues. The V gene lost 0 bases and the J gene lost 2 bases, with 14 bases spanning the gap. The V gene's germline CDR1 is WNHNN and CDR2 SYGVQD (reference sequence). CDR3 in DNA: TGCGCCAGCAGTGAGTCGGCGTGGGAGAACGCCTACAATGAGCAGTTCTTC. This codes for CASSESAWENAYNEQFF.

The V call is TRBV5-1, the J call TRBJ2-4; TRBD2 agrees at 13 bases. The CDR3 covers 16 residues. J was trimmed by 6 bases and V by 4 bases; bases with no gene match: 7. The V gene's germline CDR1 is SGHRS and CDR2 YFSETQ. The CDR3 DNA reads as TGCGCCAGCAGCAGAACACTAGCGGGGGGGCGAAACATTCAGTACTTC. Translation: CASSRTLAGGRNIQYF.

This chain joins TRBV6-5 and TRBJ1-4, with unresolved D. Looked up from germline, CDR1 is MNHEY and CDR2 is SVGAGI. CDR3 length equals 12 residues. V lost 8 bases and J lost 3, with 7 bases in between. The CDR3 DNA reads TGTGCCAGCTCCGGGTCTAATGAAAAACTGTTTTTT. Translation: CASSGSNEKLFF.